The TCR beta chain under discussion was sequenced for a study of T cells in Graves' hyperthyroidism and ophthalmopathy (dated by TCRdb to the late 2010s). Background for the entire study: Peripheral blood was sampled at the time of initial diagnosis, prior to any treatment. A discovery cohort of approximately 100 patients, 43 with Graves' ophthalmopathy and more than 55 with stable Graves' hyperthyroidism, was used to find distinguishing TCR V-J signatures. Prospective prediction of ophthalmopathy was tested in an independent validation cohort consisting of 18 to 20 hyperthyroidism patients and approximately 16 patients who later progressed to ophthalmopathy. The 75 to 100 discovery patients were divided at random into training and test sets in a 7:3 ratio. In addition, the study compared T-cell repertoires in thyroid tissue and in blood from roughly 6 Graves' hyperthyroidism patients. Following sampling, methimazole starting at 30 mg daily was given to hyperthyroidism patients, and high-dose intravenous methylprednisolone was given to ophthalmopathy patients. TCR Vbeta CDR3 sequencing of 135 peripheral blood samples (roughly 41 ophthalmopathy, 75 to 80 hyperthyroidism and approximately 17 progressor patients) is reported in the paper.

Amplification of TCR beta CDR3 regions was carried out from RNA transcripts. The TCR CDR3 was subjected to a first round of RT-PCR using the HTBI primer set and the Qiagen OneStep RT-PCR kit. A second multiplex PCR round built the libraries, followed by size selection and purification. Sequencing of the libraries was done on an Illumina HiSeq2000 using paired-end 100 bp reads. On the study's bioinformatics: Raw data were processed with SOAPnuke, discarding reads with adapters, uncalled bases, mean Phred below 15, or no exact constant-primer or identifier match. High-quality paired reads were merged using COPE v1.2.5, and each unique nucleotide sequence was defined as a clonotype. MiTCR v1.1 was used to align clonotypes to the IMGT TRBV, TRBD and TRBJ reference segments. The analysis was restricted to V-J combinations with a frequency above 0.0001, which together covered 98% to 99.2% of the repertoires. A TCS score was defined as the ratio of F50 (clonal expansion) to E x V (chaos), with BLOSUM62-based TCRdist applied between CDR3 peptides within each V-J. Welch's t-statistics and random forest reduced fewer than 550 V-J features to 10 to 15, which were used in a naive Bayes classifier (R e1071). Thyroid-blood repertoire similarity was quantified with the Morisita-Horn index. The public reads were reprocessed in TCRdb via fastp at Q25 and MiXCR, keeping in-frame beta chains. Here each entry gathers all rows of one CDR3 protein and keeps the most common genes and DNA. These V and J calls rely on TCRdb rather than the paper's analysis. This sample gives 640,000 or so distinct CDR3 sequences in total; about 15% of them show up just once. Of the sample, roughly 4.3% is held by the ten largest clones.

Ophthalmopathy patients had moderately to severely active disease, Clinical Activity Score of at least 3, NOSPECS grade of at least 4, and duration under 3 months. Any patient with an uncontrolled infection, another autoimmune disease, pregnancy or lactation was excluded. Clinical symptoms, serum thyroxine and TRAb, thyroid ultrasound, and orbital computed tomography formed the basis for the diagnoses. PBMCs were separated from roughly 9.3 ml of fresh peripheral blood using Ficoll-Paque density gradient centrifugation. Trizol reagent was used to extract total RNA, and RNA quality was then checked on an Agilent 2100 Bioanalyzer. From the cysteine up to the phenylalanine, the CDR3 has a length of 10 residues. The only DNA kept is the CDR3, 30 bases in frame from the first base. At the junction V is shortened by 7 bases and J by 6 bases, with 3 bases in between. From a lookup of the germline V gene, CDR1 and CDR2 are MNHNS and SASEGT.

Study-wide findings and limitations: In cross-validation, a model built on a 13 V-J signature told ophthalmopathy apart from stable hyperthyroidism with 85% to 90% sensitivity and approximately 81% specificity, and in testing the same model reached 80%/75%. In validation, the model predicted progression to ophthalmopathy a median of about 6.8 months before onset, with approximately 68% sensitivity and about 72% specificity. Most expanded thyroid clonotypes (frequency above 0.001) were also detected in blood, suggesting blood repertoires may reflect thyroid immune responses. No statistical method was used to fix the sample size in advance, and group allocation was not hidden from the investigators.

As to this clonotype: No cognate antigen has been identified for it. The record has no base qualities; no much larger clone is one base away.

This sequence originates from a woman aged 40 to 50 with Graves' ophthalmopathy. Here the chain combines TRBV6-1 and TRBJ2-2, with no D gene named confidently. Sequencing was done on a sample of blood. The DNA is TGTGCCAGCACCGCCGGGGAGCTGTTTTTT. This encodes CASTAGELFF.